This T cell receptor (beta chain) was recovered during a study of vaccination effects on CD4 cells after COVID-19. General observations from the study: Early post-infection timepoints were absent, and convalescent patients were few. Infection-derived and vaccine-derived clones contracted markedly late after vaccination.

This clone has just one count. What it binds is not known. ViraFEST expansion of antigen-specific CD4+ T cells with viral peptide pools preceded sequencing. When nine to ten days of culture had elapsed, CD4+ T cells were isolated. Testing of the vaccine recipients showed negative nucleocapsid antibodies and no prior SARS-CoV-2 infection. For each well, about 1.8 million PBMC were cultured with 8.5 to 10 IU/ml IL-2 and 8.5 to 10 ug/ml peptides. Each culture had half its medium swapped for IL-2 medium on days 3 and 7. Assay used: immunoSEQ multiplex PCR; TCRdb lists only in-frame clones, some missing. The profile shows about 45,000 clones, 70% to 80% of them singletons. In germline, CDR1 is SGHRS, CDR2 YFSETQ. The CDR3 contains 14 residues. Between the trimmed V and J ends, which lost 1 base and 3 bases, there was a span of 10 bases.

The sequence derives from a human donor who received a COVID-19 vaccine. The chain combines TRBV5-1 with TRBJ2-5; TRBD2 might be the D (5 bases). Source: CD4+ T cells from PBMCs cultured with SARS-CoV-2 spike peptides, taken before COVID-19 vaccination. In DNA form, the CDR3 reads TGCGCCAGCAGCTTGCGGGATTATAAAGAGACCCAGTACTTC. It is translated as CASSLRDYKETQYF. Combining the CDR3 with reference TRBV5-1 and TRBJ2-5 gives the whole variable domain KAGVTQTPRYLIKTRGQQVTLSCSPISGHRSVSWYQQTPGQGLQFLFEYFSETQRNKGNFPGRFSGRQFSNSRSEMNVSTLELGDSALYLCASSLRDYKETQYFGPGTRLLVL.